This T cell receptor beta chain was sequenced in a study of blood T cell repertoires in COVID-19. Recovered status applied to Cohort 3 donors who had two consecutive negative PCRs. It also applied to those with clearance or with symptom resolution. Measured with immunoSEQ multiplex PCR; TCRdb has only the in-frame clones, and not every one. The sample carries approximately 250,000 clones, 70% to 90% recorded once. There are 13 residues in the CDR3. The germline V gene has CDR1 SNHLY and CDR2 FYNNEI. The junction had 7 bases not matched to a gene; V was cut back by 10 bases and J by 5 bases. The sequence came from a woman under 40 who had recovered from COVID-19. The sequenced sample was PBMCs or T cells enriched from blood (not recorded which). The chain employs TRBV2 and TRBJ2-7; 11 nucleotides match TRBD2. Here the CDR3 reads CAILAGVLHEQYF. The CDR3 bases are TGTGCCATACTAGCGGGAGTACTTCACGAGCAGTACTTC.